This T cell receptor (beta chain) is from a study of CDR3 diversity in severe acne. In TCRdb, the PCR reads were re-called with MiXCR into one record per CDR3 protein. Altogether about 85,000 distinct CDR3 sequences are present, 48% being singletons, with the ten largest covering 10%. Germline V gene data show CDR1 as SEHNR and CDR2 as FQNEAQ (reference sequence). Deletions cut 2 bases from V and 7 bases from J, with 14 bases between. There are 14 residues in the CDR3. The chain recombines TRBV7-9 with TRBJ1-1, with D hard to call. The receptor's source is a male donor in good health, serving as a control. The sample consisted of blood. The CDR3 protein is CASSLLLTLGEAFF. The CDR3 DNA reads TGTGCCAGCAGCTTATTGCTGACATTGGGTGAAGCTTTCTTT.